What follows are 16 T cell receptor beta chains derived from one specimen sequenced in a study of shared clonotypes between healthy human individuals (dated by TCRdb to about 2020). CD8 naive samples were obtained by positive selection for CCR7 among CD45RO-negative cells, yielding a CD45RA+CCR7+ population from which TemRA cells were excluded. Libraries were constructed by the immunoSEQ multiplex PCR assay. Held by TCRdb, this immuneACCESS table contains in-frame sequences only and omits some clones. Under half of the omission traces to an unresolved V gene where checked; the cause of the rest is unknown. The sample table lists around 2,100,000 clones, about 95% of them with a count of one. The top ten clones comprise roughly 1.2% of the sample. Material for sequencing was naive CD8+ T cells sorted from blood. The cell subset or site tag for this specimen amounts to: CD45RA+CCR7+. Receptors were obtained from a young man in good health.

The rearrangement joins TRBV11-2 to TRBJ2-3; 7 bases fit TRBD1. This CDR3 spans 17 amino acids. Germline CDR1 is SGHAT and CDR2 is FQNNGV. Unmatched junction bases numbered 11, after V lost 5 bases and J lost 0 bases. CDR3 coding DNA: TGTGCCAGCAGCGGGAGCGGACAGGCGAGTAGCACAGATACGCAGTATTTT. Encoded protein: CASSGSGQASSTDTQYF.

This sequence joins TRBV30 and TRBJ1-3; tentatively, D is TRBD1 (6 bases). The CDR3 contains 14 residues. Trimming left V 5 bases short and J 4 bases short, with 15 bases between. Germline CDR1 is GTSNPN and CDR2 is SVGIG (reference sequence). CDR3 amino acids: CAWEQGTWGNTIYF. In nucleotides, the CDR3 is TGTGCCTGGGAACAGGGAACGTGGGGAAACACCATATATTTT.

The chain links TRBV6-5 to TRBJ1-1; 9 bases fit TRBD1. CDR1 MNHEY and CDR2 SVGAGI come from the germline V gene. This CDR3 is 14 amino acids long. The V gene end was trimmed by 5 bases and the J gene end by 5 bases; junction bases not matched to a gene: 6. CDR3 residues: CASSRTGEWTEAFF. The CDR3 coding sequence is TGTGCCAGCAGTAGGACAGGGGAATGGACTGAAGCTTTCTTT.

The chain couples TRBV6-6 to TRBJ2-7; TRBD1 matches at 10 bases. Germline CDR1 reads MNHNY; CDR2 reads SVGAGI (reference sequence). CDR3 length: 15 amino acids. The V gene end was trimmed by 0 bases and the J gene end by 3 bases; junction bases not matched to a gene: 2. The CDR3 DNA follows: TGTGCCAGCAGTTACTCGACAGGGGGCGGCTACGAGCAGTACTTC. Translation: CASSYSTGGGYEQYF.

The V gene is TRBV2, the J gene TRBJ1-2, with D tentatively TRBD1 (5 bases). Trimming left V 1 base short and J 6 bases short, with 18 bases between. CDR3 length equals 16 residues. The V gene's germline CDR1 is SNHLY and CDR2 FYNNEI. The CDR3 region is CASSEGPGRRWDGYTF. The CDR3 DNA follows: TGTGCCAGCAGTGAAGGGCCGGGGCGACGATGGGATGGCTACACCTTC.

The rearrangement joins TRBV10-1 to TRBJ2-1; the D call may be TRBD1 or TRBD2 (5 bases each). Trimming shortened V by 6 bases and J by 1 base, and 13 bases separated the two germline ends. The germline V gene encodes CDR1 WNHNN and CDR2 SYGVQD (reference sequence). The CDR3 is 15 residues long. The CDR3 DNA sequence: TGCGCCAGCAGCCGGGACGTCGGGTCCTACAATGAGCAGTTCTTC. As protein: CASSRDVGSYNEQFF.

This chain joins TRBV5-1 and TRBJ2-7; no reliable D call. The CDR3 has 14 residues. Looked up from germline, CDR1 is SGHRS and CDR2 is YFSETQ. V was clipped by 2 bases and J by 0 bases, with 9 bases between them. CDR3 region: CASSFTVGSYEQYF. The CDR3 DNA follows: TGCGCCAGCAGCTTCACAGTAGGCTCCTACGAGCAGTACTTC.

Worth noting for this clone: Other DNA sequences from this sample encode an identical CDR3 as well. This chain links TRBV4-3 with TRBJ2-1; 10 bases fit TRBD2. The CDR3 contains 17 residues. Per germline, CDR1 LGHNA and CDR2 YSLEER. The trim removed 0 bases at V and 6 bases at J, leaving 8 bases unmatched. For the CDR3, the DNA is TGCGCCAGCAGCCAAGACCCCCTAGCGGGAGAAGGCAATGAGCAGTTCTTC. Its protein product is CASSQDPLAGEGNEQFF.

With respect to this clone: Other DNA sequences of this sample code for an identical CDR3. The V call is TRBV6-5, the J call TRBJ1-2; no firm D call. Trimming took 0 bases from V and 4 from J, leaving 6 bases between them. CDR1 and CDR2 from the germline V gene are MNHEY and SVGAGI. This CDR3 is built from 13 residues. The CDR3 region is CASSYSAGYGYTF. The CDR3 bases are TGTGCCAGCAGTTACTCGGCAGGCTATGGCTACACCTTC.

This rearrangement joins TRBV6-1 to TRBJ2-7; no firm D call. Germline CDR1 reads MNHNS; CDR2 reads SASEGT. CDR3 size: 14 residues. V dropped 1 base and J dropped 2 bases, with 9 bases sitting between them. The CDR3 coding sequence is TGTGCCAGCAGTGAAGGCAGGCCGGCCTACGAGCAGTACTTC. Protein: CASSEGRPAYEQYF.

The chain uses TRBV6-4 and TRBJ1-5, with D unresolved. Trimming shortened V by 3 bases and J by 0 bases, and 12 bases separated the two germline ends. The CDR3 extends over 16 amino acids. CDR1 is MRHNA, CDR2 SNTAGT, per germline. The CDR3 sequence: CASSEAGDPSNQPQHF. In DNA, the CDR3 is TGTGCCAGCAGTGAAGCCGGAGACCCTAGCAATCAGCCCCAGCATTTT.

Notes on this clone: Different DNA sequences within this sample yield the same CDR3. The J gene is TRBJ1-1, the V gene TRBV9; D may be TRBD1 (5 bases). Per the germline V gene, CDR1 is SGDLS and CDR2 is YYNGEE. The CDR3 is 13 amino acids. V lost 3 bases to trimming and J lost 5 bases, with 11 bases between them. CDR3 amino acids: CASSGGGETEAFF. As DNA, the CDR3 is TGTGCCAGCAGCGGAGGAGGGGAAACTGAAGCTTTCTTT.

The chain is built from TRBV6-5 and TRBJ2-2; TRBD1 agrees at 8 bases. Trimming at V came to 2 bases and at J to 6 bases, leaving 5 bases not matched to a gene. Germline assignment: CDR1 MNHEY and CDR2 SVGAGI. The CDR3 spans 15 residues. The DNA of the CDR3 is TGTGCCAGCAGTTACCGTCCAGGGGGCCCCGGGGAGCTGTTTTTT. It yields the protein CASSYRPGGPGELFF.

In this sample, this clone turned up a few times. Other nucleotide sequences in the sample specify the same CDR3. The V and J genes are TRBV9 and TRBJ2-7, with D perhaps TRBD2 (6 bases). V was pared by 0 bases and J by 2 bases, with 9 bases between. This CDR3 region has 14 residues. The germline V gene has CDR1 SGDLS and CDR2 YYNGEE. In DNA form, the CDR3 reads TGTGCCAGCAGCGTAGGGGGGGAAACCTACGAGCAGTACTTC. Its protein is CASSVGGETYEQYF.

CDR3 DNA: TGTGCCAGCAGTTTCCAGCATTATACAGATACGCAGTATTTT. Translating gives CASSFQHYTDTQYF. V usage is TRBV6-5 and J usage is TRBJ2-3; D not resolved. The CDR3 totals 14 residues. The germline CDR1 and CDR2 sequences are MNHEY and SVGAGI. Deletions cut 4 bases from V and 3 bases from J, with 11 bases between.

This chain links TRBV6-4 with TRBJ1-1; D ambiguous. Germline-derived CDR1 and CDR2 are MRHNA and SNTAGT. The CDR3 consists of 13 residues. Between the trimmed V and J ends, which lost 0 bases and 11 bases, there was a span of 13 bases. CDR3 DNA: TGTGCCAGCAGTGACTCGGTTGCCTGGCGGGCTTTCTTT. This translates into CASSDSVAWRAFF.